The 26 T cell receptor beta chains below were found in one sample sequenced in a study of blood T cell repertoires in COVID-19. Repertoires were generated with immunoSEQ multiplex PCR, while TCRdb's copy carries only in-frame clones and drops some. This sample yields more than 150,000 clones, of which under 85% are seen a single time; approximately 6.1% belongs to the top ten. The specimen sequenced was peripheral blood. The receptors originated from a woman aged 40 to 50 with acute or convalescent COVID-19.

The V call is TRBV7-9, the J call TRBJ1-1; TRBD1 agrees at 8 bases. The V gene's germline CDR1 is SEHNR and CDR2 FQNEAQ (reference sequence). The CDR3 loop spans 16 amino acids. J was trimmed by 3 bases and V by 1 base; bases with no gene match: 7. As DNA, the CDR3 is TGTGCCAGCAGCTTAGGAAGACAGGGGACATACACTGAAGCTTTCTTT. This translates into CASSLGRQGTYTEAFF.

The chain couples TRBV6-6 to TRBJ2-1, with TRBD2 as a possible D gene (6 bases). The CDR3 totals 16 residues. The germline V and J ends were trimmed by 2 bases and 5 bases, with 16 bases remaining between them. Germline V gene lookup returns CDR1 MNHNY and CDR2 SVGAGI (reference sequence). The CDR3: CASSYPRRAGNNEQFF. CDR3 nucleotides: TGTGCCAGCAGTTACCCTCGTAGGGCGGGAAACAATGAGCAGTTCTTC.

The chain carries TRBV7-2 and TRBJ2-1, with TRBD1 matching 8 bases. CDR3 size: 14 residues. Germline CDR1 SGHTA, CDR2 FQGNSA. V shed 1 base and J 6 bases; nucleotides not matched to a gene: 2. CDR3 in DNA: TGTGCCAGCAGCTTAGACAGGGGGGCCAATGAGCAGTTCTTC. Its translation is CASSLDRGANEQFF. The entire variable domain, with the rest obtained from reference TRBV7-2 and TRBJ2-1, is as follows: GAGVSQSPSNKVTEKGKDVELRCDPISGHTALYWYRQSLGQGLEFLIYFQGNSAPDKSGLPSDRFSAERTGGSVSTLTIQRTQQEDSAVYLCASSLDRGANEQFFGPGTRLTVL.

The chain recombines TRBV18 with TRBJ2-2; 8 bases are a match to TRBD2. The germline CDR1 and CDR2 sequences are KGHSH and LQKENI. The CDR3 contains 18 residues. J gave up 7 bases and V 2 bases, and 15 bases lay outside the gene matches. The CDR3 is CASSPFDSSGGAGGELFF. The CDR3 nucleotides read TGTGCCAGCTCACCATTTGACTCGAGCGGGGGAGCAGGCGGGGAGCTGTTTTTT.

This chain links TRBV6-5 with TRBJ1-4; 11 bases are shared with TRBD1. This CDR3 spans 14 amino acids. J gave up 8 bases and V 7 bases, and 6 bases lay outside the gene matches. Germline loops: CDR1 MNHEY, CDR2 SVGAGI. The CDR3 spells CASTWGQGVEKLFF. Here the CDR3 DNA reads TGTGCCAGCACTTGGGGACAGGGGGTCGAAAAACTGTTTTTT.

The rearrangement links TRBV11-2 to TRBJ1-1; 8 bases map to TRBD1. V shed 5 bases, J shed 7 bases, and the junction held 12 bases outside the gene matches. The CDR3 loop spans 15 amino acids. The germline V gene encodes CDR1 SGHAT and CDR2 FQNNGV. CDR3 sequence (DNA): TGTGCCAGCAGCCCCACAGGGGGGCTGTCACTTGAAGCTTTCTTT. This translates into CASSPTGGLSLEAFF. Full variable domain (missing parts from reference TRBV11-2 and TRBJ1-1): EAGVAQSPRYKIIEKRQSVAFWCNPISGHATLYWYQQILGQGPKLLIQFQNNGVVDDSQLPKDRFSAERLKGVDSTLKIQPAKLEDSAVYLCASSPTGGLSLEAFFGQGTRLTVV.

The CDR3 DNA reads TGTGCCAGCAGCTGGCTAGCGGGAGGAGAGACCCAGTACTTC. Protein product: CASSWLAGGETQYF. The chain joins TRBV13 to TRBJ2-5, with 11 positions matching TRBD2. Per the germline V gene, CDR1 is PRHDT and CDR2 is FYEKMQ (reference sequence). This CDR3 spans 14 amino acids. J lost 4 bases, V lost 4 bases, and 2 bases had no gene match.

The gene calls are TRBV19 and TRBJ1-5; TRBD1 aligns across 8 bases. The CDR3 is 13 amino acids. Trimming cost V 9 bases and J 9 bases; bases outside gene matches: 10. The germline CDR1 and CDR2 sequences are LNHDA and SQIVND (reference sequence). The CDR3 sequence is CASFSGGGGPQHF. The CDR3 coding sequence is TGTGCCAGCTTTTCAGGGGGCGGAGGGCCCCAGCATTTT.

This clone has just one count. The chain links TRBV6-5 to TRBJ1-6; possible D gene TRBD1, 5 bases. CDR1 is MNHEY and CDR2 is SVGAGI in the germline V gene. The CDR3 covers 15 residues. Trimming left V 2 bases short and J 9 bases short, with 14 bases between. The CDR3 is CASSYGQGTVSPLHF. DNA of the CDR3: TGTGCCAGCAGTTACGGGCAGGGAACTGTTTCACCCCTCCACTTT.

J is TRBJ2-1 and V is TRBV2, with 10 bases matching TRBD2. Unmatched junction bases numbered 10, after V lost 6 bases and J lost 8 bases. The CDR3 has 15 residues. CDR1 SNHLY and CDR2 FYNNEI come from the germline V gene. DNA for the CDR3: TGTGCCAGCAGGAATCTAGCGGGAGTTCTAGATGAGCAGTTCTTC. Protein sequence: CASRNLAGVLDEQFF. The full variable domain, its missing parts supplied by reference TRBV2 and TRBJ2-1, is EPEVTQTPSHQVTQMGQEVILRCVPISNHLYFYWYRQILGQKVEFLVSFYNNEISEKSEIFDDQFSVERPDGSNFTLKIRSTKLEDSAMYFCASRNLAGVLDEQFFGPGTRLTVL.

Written as DNA, the CDR3 is TGTGCCAGCAGTGAGCTGGGACTAGCGGGACACGAGCAGTACTTC. This gives the protein CASSELGLAGHEQYF. The chain couples TRBV6-1 to TRBJ2-7; 13 nucleotides agree with TRBD2. V lost 3 bases, J lost 5 bases, and 4 bases stayed unmatched. Per the germline V gene, CDR1 is MNHNS and CDR2 is SASEGT. This CDR3 is built from 15 residues.

The V call is TRBV18, the J call TRBJ1-5, with 7 bases fitting TRBD1. The germline CDR1 and CDR2 sequences are KGHSH and LQKENI. The length of the CDR3 is 16 residues. With V trimmed by 1 base and J by 9 bases, 12 bases remained unmatched. The CDR3 here is CASSPRATGTLAPQHF. CDR3 bases: TGTGCCAGCTCACCACGAGCGACAGGGACCTTAGCGCCCCAGCATTTT.

This chain uses TRBV4-2 with TRBJ1-3; the D is unclear. V was pared by 6 bases and J by 0 bases, with 12 bases between. CDR1 LGHNA and CDR2 YNFKEQ come from the germline V gene. CDR3 length: 15 residues. The CDR3 here is CASSETVYSGNTIYF. CDR3 DNA sequence: TGTGCCAGCAGTGAAACTGTTTACTCTGGAAACACCATATATTTT.

J is TRBJ2-1 and V is TRBV19, with D possibly matching TRBD2 (5 bases). The germline V gene encodes CDR1 LNHDA and CDR2 SQIVND (reference sequence). Between the trimmed V and J ends, which lost 5 bases and 3 bases, there was a span of 17 bases. The CDR3 has 16 residues. This chain's CDR3 is CASSPRTAAGYNEQFF. The CDR3 coding sequence is TGTGCCAGTAGTCCCAGGACGGCGGCGGGCTACAATGAGCAGTTCTTC.

The rearrangement links TRBV6-5 to TRBJ2-3, with 7 nucleotides matching TRBD1. J lost 0 bases, V lost 2 bases, and 2 bases had no gene match. In germline, CDR1 is MNHEY, CDR2 SVGAGI. CDR3 length: 15 residues. The CDR3 DNA sequence: TGTGCCAGCAGTTACGGGACAGTCAGCACAGATACGCAGTATTTT. Translated, it gives CASSYGTVSTDTQYF.

V is TRBV13 and J is TRBJ2-3, with D possibly being TRBD2 (6 bases). V was pared by 5 bases and J by 0 bases, with 24 bases between. Germline CDR1 reads PRHDT; CDR2 reads FYEKMQ (reference sequence). There are 19 residues in the CDR3. CDR3 in amino acids: CASSRKGSSAAPSTDTQYF. CDR3 coding DNA: TGTGCCAGCAGCAGAAAGGGGTCTAGCGCTGCACCTAGCACAGATACGCAGTATTTT.

The chain combines TRBV2 with TRBJ1-6; 9 bases match TRBD1. CDR3 size: 15 residues. Germline loops: CDR1 SNHLY, CDR2 FYNNEI. V shed 6 bases, J shed 10 bases, and the junction held 10 bases outside the gene matches. This CDR3 is CASSAGTGRGSPLHF. Here the CDR3 DNA reads TGTGCCAGCAGCGCCGGGACAGGGAGAGGATCACCCCTCCACTTT. Looking up the rest from reference TRBV2 and TRBJ1-6 gives the full variable domain: EPEVTQTPSHQVTQMGQEVILRCVPISNHLYFYWYRQILGQKVEFLVSFYNNEISEKSEIFDDQFSVERPDGSNFTLKIRSTKLEDSAMYFCASSAGTGRGSPLHFGNGTRLTVT.

The chain has TRBV19 and TRBJ1-1; TRBD1 might be the D (5 bases). Deletions cut 7 bases from V and 1 base from J, with 13 bases between. This CDR3 is 14 amino acids long. From germline, CDR1 is LNHDA and CDR2 SQIVND (reference sequence). The CDR3 here is CASTWWGENTEAFF. CDR3 DNA sequence: TGTGCCAGTACCTGGTGGGGCGAGAACACTGAAGCTTTCTTT.

The rearrangement joins TRBV19 to TRBJ1-5; the match to TRBD1 covers 9 bases. Germline assignment: CDR1 LNHDA and CDR2 SQIVND (reference sequence). J was trimmed by 2 bases and V by 5 bases; bases with no gene match: 16. The CDR3 has 19 residues. CDR3 region: CASSLRDRAWSRGNQPQHF. The CDR3 bases are TGTGCCAGTAGTCTTCGGGACAGGGCGTGGAGCAGAGGCAATCAGCCCCAGCATTTT.

This chain joins TRBV28 and TRBJ1-3; D perhaps matches TRBD1 (5 bases). This CDR3 region has 16 residues. The V gene lost 2 bases and the J gene lost 0 bases, with 11 bases spanning the gap. Germline CDR1 MDHEN, CDR2 SYDVKM. The CDR3 nucleotides read TGTGCCAGCAGTTTAGCCCTGACAGCCTCTGGAAACACCATATATTTT. It is translated as CASSLALTASGNTIYF.

This clone was observed a few times. The rearrangement uses TRBV19 and TRBJ2-7; the D is unclear. CDR1 is LNHDA, CDR2 SQIVND, per germline (reference sequence). CDR3 length equals 15 residues. Trimming removed 1 base from V and 3 bases from J, with 13 bases in between. CDR3 sequence (DNA): TGTGCCAGTAGTATAGTCCACGGGTCTCGCTACGAGCAGTACTTC. It codes for CASSIVHGSRYEQYF.

This clone was seen once. The chain recombines TRBV19 with TRBJ1-5, with D uncertain. The CDR3 has 11 residues. Germline V lookup: CDR1 LNHDA, CDR2 SQIVND (reference sequence). The V gene lost 9 bases and the J gene lost 3 bases, with 6 bases spanning the gap. This CDR3 is CARQYNQPQHF. The CDR3, as DNA: TGTGCCAGACAATACAATCAGCCCCAGCATTTT.

The table lists this clone with a few counts. The chain carries TRBV5-1 and TRBJ2-2; the D gene is possibly TRBD1 (6 bases). Germline CDR1 is SGHRS and CDR2 is YFSETQ. Trimming removed 4 bases from V and 3 bases from J, with 10 bases in between. The CDR3 covers 14 residues. The CDR3 DNA follows: TGCGCCAGCAGCCGAGGACAGTACACCGGGGAGCTGTTTTTT. This translates into CASSRGQYTGELFF.

Points on this clone: One end of the junction fails to match germline, which may point to a read error. Additional DNA sequences in this sample encode the identical CDR3. The chain employs TRBV6-1 and TRBJ2-7; the D gene is possibly TRBD2 (6 bases). The CDR3 sequence is 19 residues long. Germline values: CDR1 MNHNS, CDR2 SASEGT. CDR3 in DNA: TGTGCCAGCAGTGCGCCCCGGACTCTACAGTTGGCGGGGTCCTACGAGCAATACTTC. Its protein product is CASSAPRTLQLAGSYEQYF.

In this sample, this clone turned up a few times. The chain couples TRBV2 to TRBJ2-5, with D tentatively TRBD1 (6 bases). V was trimmed by 10 bases and J by 4 bases, leaving 22 bases between them. CDR3 length equals 15 residues. Germline CDR1 is SNHLY and CDR2 is FYNNEI. This CDR3 reads CATPTPGQGIETQYF. In DNA, the CDR3 is TGTGCCACCCCGACTCCGGGACAAGGAATAGAGACCCAGTACTTC.

The gene calls are TRBV11-2 and TRBJ2-1; 11 bases are a match to TRBD2. This CDR3 region has 15 residues. Germline CDR1 SGHAT, CDR2 FQNNGV. V lost 5 bases and J lost 3; bases outside the gene matches: 3. CDR3 amino acids: CASSRGTSGYNEQFF. The CDR3 nucleotides read TGTGCCAGCAGCCGTGGGACTAGCGGCTACAATGAGCAGTTCTTC.